Each of the 18 T cell receptor beta chains below was sequenced from the same sample in a study of blood T cell repertoires in COVID-19. Libraries were prepared by immunoSEQ multiplex PCR; TCRdb keeps only in-frame clonotypes and omits some of them. The table records approximately 200,000 clones, around 89% of them present only once. The sequencing input was PBMCs or T cells enriched from blood (not recorded which). These receptors were collected from a woman aged 18-29 years in a cohort exposed to, infected with or recovered from COVID-19 (not recorded which).

The chain uses TRBV7-9 and TRBJ2-7; 10 bases fit TRBD1. This CDR3 contains 15 residues. With 5 bases clipped from V and 5 bases from J, the junction kept 9 bases outside the gene matches. From germline, CDR1 is SEHNR and CDR2 FQNEAQ (reference sequence). CDR3 sequence (DNA): TGTGCCAGCAGCCCCCGGGACAGGGGACAGGACGAGCAGTACTTC. Its translation is CASSPRDRGQDEQYF.

The genes are TRBV4-1 and TRBJ1-4; 8 positions agree with TRBD1. The CDR3 length is 16 residues. Trimming removed 4 bases from V and 6 bases from J; junction bases left unmatched: 10. The germline V gene encodes CDR1 MGHRA and CDR2 YSYEKL. DNA for the CDR3: TGCGCCAGCAGCCCAGGACAGGGAGGGGTTCATGAAAAACTGTTTTTT. Its translation: CASSPGQGGVHEKLFF.

J is TRBJ2-1 and V is TRBV2; a possible D gene is TRBD1 (5 bases). CDR3 length: 13 residues. V lost 8 bases, J lost 1 base, and 9 bases lay in between. Per the germline V gene, CDR1 is SNHLY and CDR2 is FYNNEI. CDR3 coding DNA: TGTGCCAGCTCCAGGGTGTCCTACAATGAGCAGTTCTTC. This encodes CASSRVSYNEQFF.

The chain combines TRBV6-5 with TRBJ1-2; D perhaps matches TRBD1 (6 bases). CDR1 and CDR2 (germline): MNHEY, SVGAGI. V was cut by 3 bases and J by 4 bases, with 12 bases left in between. CDR3 size: 14 residues. In DNA, the CDR3 is TGTGCCAGCAGTTATGGGGGGGCCCGCTATGGCTACACCTTC. Amino acids: CASSYGGARYGYTF.

The gene calls are TRBV28 and TRBJ1-5; 8 bases match TRBD1. From germline, CDR1 is MDHEN and CDR2 SYDVKM. CDR3 length: 14 residues. Trimming at V came to 5 bases and at J to 6 bases, leaving 6 bases not matched to a gene. The CDR3 spells CASSPDREVQPQHF. The CDR3, as DNA: TGTGCCAGCAGTCCGGACAGGGAAGTTCAGCCCCAGCATTTT. Variable domain in full (rest from reference TRBV28 and TRBJ1-5): DVKVTQSSRYLVKRTGEKVFLECVQDMDHENMFWYRQDPGLGLRLIYFSYDVKMKEKGDIPEGYSVSREKKERFSLILESASTNQTSMYLCASSPDREVQPQHFGDGTRLSIL.

This clone was seen a few times. This CDR3 is CASSLEAGSTGELFF. The CDR3 nucleotides read TGTGCCAGCAGCTTAGAGGCCGGGAGCACCGGGGAGCTGTTTTTT. This chain uses TRBV11-2 with TRBJ2-2; D might be TRBD2 (6 bases). Deletions cut 0 bases from V and 4 bases from J, with 9 bases between. Germline CDR1 SGHAT, CDR2 FQNNGV. The CDR3 length is 15 residues.

V and J are TRBV2 and TRBJ2-1; 7 positions agree with TRBD2. CDR3 size: 12 residues. Germline loops: CDR1 SNHLY, CDR2 FYNNEI. Unmatched junction bases numbered 6, after V lost 8 bases and J lost 8 bases. The CDR3 coding sequence is TGTGCCAGCTCGGGGGAGGGCGATGAGCAGTTCTTC. Translation: CASSGEGDEQFF.

V and J are TRBV5-1 and TRBJ2-7; D perhaps matches TRBD1 (6 bases). Per germline, CDR1 SGHRS and CDR2 YFSETQ. This CDR3 has 14 residues. Trimming pared 4 bases from V and 3 bases from J, leaving 14 bases between. The CDR3 DNA reads TGCGCCAGCAGCGGCAGGGGACCTGGCTACGAGCAGTACTTC. This encodes CASSGRGPGYEQYF.

The chain recombines TRBV13 with TRBJ1-2, with D possibly TRBD1 on 5 matching bases. The CDR3 has 13 residues. Germline V lookup: CDR1 PRHDT, CDR2 FYEKMQ (reference sequence). The ends were cut back, 2 bases at V and 8 bases at J, with 12 bases in the middle. CDR3 coding DNA: TGTGCCAGCAGCTTAAAGGGGTCGGTGGGCTACACCTTC. It encodes CASSLKGSVGYTF.

CDR3 region: CASSLTRAGEQPQHF. CDR3 nucleotides: TGTGCCAGCAGCTTAACTAGGGCAGGAGAGCAGCCCCAGCATTTT. The rearrangement uses TRBV7-8 and TRBJ1-5; D not certain. Germline CDR1 and CDR2: SGHVS and FQNEAQ. V shed 2 bases and J shed 7 bases, with 15 bases lying between them. This CDR3 contains 15 residues.

The chain links TRBV19 to TRBJ2-7; 12 bases are a match to TRBD1. Looked up from germline, CDR1 is LNHDA and CDR2 is SQIVND (reference sequence). The ends lost 10 bases at V and 6 bases at J; junction bases unmatched: 7. The CDR3 extends over 13 amino acids. CDR3 residues: CATRGTGGFEQYF. CDR3 bases: TGTGCCACTAGGGGGACAGGGGGCTTCGAGCAGTACTTC.

This clone was detected once. The gene calls are TRBV5-6 and TRBJ2-3; 7 positions match TRBD1. The V gene end was trimmed by 3 bases and the J gene end by 2 bases; junction bases not matched to a gene: 12. The V gene's germline CDR1 is SGHDT and CDR2 YYEEEE. The CDR3 extends over 17 amino acids. CDR3 nucleotides: TGTGCCAGCAGCTGGTGGGGACAGCAAGACCTCACAGATACGCAGTATTTT. It is translated as CASSWWGQQDLTDTQYF. Variable domain in full (rest from reference TRBV5-6 and TRBJ2-3): DAGVTQSPTHLIKTRGQQVTLRCSPKSGHDTVSWYQQALGQGPQFIFQYYEEEERQRGNFPDRFSGHQFPNYSSELNVNALLLGDSALYLCASSWWGQQDLTDTQYFGPGTRLTVL.

J is TRBJ2-1 and V is TRBV19; perhaps TRBD1 as D (6 bases). The V gene lost 7 bases and the J gene lost 4 bases, with 20 bases spanning the gap. The germline gives CDR1 LNHDA, CDR2 SQIVND (reference sequence). CDR3 size: 16 residues. Here the CDR3 DNA reads TGTGCCAGTACCGTCGATCCGGGACATTCGTACAATGAGCAGTTCTTC. It encodes CASTVDPGHSYNEQFF.

CDR3 nucleotides: TGTGCCAGCAGCCCCCAGGGTAGCAATCAGCCCCAGCATTTT. Translated: CASSPQGSNQPQHF. The J gene is TRBJ1-5, the V gene TRBV7-2, with TRBD1 as a possible D gene (5 bases). Between the trimmed V and J ends, which lost 5 bases and 0 bases, there was a span of 8 bases. Per germline, CDR1 SGHTA and CDR2 FQGNSA. The CDR3 totals 14 residues.

The chain joins TRBV19 to TRBJ1-6, with no clear D. This CDR3 is built from 12 residues. CDR1 is LNHDA, CDR2 SQIVND, per germline (reference sequence). The ends were cut back, 1 base at V and 14 bases at J, with 9 bases in the middle. CDR3 residues: CASSIAGRTLHF. The CDR3 DNA reads TGTGCCAGTAGTATAGCTGGGAGGACCCTCCACTTT.

The chain employs TRBV11-1 and TRBJ1-2; D gene ambiguous. The CDR3 sequence is 12 residues long. V lost 1 base to trimming and J lost 5 bases, with 5 bases between them. The germline gives CDR1 SGHAT, CDR2 FQDESV (reference sequence). This CDR3 is CASSLGEYGYTF. Here the CDR3 DNA reads TGTGCCAGCAGCTTAGGGGAGTATGGCTACACCTTC.

In its sample, this clone was seen a few times. The chain recombines TRBV6-1 with TRBJ2-7; TRBD2 matches 7 bases. The J segment lost 10 bases and the V segment lost 1 base, leaving 7 bases of the junction unmatched. The CDR3 has 13 residues. Germline V gives CDR1 MNHNS, CDR2 SASEGT. CDR3 DNA: TGTGCCAGCAGTGAAGGGCTAGCGGCCAAACAGTACTTC. Amino acids: CASSEGLAAKQYF.

The CDR3 nucleotides read TGTGCCTGGAACGGGGAACGGTCGGAGGGGTACAATGAGCAGTTCTTC. It specifies CAWNGERSEGYNEQFF. The chain joins TRBV30 to TRBJ2-1; perhaps TRBD2 as D (6 bases). The CDR3 contains 16 residues. Looked up from germline, CDR1 is GTSNPN and CDR2 is SVGIG (reference sequence). V was shortened by 4 bases and J by 4 bases, with 20 bases between the two germline ends.